This record covers a single TCR beta chain. Its antigen is not identified. Germline CDR1 is SGHNT and CDR2 is YYREEE (reference sequence). J gave up 2 bases and V 4 bases, and 3 bases lay outside the gene matches. This CDR3 has 14 residues. These data originate in a study of OX40 agonist ivuxolimab in advanced cancers. Study findings and constraints: Expanded clones were, on average, more numerous in CD8+ T cells than in CD4+.

Only in-frame clones appear in the TCRdb table, and some are missing; sequencing was by immunoSEQ multiplex PCR. The sample shows approximately 41,000 clones, about 86% of them seen only once. The origin of this receptor is an adult with an advanced solid tumor such as melanoma, head and neck, liver or kidney cancer. Source: CD4+ or CD8+ T cells sorted from blood, taken in a trial of the OX40 agonist ivuxolimab. The rearrangement joins TRBV5-4 to TRBJ2-5; 9 nucleotides agree with TRBD2. Here the CDR3 reads CASSLTSGQETQYF. The CDR3 nucleotides are TGTGCCAGCAGCCTCACTAGCGGGCAAGAGACCCAGTACTTC.